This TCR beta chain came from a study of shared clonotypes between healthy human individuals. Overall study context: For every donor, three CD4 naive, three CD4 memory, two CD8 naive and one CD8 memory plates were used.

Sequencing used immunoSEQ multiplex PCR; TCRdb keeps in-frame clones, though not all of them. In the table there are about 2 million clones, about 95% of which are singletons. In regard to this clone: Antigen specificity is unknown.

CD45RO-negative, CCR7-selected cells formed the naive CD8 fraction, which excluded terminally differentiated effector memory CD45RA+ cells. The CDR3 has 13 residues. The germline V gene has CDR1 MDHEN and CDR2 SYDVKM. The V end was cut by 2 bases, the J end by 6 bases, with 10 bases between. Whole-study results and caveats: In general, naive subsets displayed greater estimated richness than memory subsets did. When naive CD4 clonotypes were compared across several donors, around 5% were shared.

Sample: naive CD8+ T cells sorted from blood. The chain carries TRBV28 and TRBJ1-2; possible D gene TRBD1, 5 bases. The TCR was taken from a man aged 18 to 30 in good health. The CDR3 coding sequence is TGTGCCAGCAGTTTAGGGGGAAGGGATGGCTACACCTTC. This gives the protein CASSLGGRDGYTF.